The 9 T cell receptor beta chains below all came from one sample that was sequenced in a study of T cell responses to AZD1222 COVID-19 vaccine listed by TCRdb under 2021. Sample time point, as interpreted from the label and publication: baseline before first vaccination. Receptors were amplified or captured by the immunoSEQ multiplex PCR assay. Not all clones reach the TCRdb copy of this immuneACCESS table, which keeps in-frame sequences only. Checked studies attribute under half of the gap to unresolved V genes and leave the rest unexplained. The sample yields about 60,000 clones; about 86% were counted once. Of the sample, roughly a sixth falls within the top ten clones. The starting material was peripheral blood, obtained on day 0 of AZD1222 vaccination. All receptors come from an adult in good health.

There are many counts of this clone. The V gene is TRBV6-4, the J gene TRBJ2-1; D is unresolved. The germline V gene encodes CDR1 MRHNA and CDR2 SNTAGT. The CDR3 contains 13 residues. Deletions cut 2 bases from V and 2 bases from J, with 4 bases between. In DNA, the CDR3 is TGTGCCAGCAGTGACAGGGCCTACAATGAGCAGTTCTTC. Protein product: CASSDRAYNEQFF.

This clone was recorded only once. The gene calls are TRBV7-9 and TRBJ1-2; 7 positions agree with TRBD1. Germline V gives CDR1 SEHNR, CDR2 FQNEAQ (reference sequence). This CDR3 is built from 14 residues. V lost 4 bases, J lost 8 bases, and 10 bases stayed unmatched. CDR3 amino acids: CASSSPRQGGGYTF. The CDR3 coding sequence is TGTGCCAGCAGCTCCCCTAGACAGGGTGGGGGCTACACCTTC.

V usage is TRBV6-7 and J usage is TRBJ1-1; D is unresolved. TRBV6-7 is treated as an ORF (open reading frame) with a function not yet certain. V dropped 0 bases and J dropped 3 bases, with 5 bases sitting between them. CDR3 length equals 13 residues. CDR3 residues: CASSYSTYTEAFF. CDR3 nucleotides: TGTGCCAGCAGTTACTCCACCTACACTGAAGCTTTCTTT.

V usage is TRBV7-9 and J usage is TRBJ1-2; a possible D gene is TRBD1 (5 bases). The CDR3 spans 17 residues. Trimming took off 5 bases at V and 5 bases at J, with 24 bases between the two ends. Germline V CDR1 and CDR2: SEHNR, FQNEAQ (reference sequence). This CDR3 is CASSPPPIHRRAYGYTF. In DNA form, the CDR3 reads TGTGCCAGCAGCCCACCCCCCATCCACAGGCGAGCTTATGGCTACACCTTC.

The CDR3 here is CASSNRVRVSNQPQHF. The CDR3 nucleotides read TGTGCCAGCAGTAACCGTGTCAGGGTCAGCAATCAGCCCCAGCATTTT. The V and J genes are TRBV2 and TRBJ1-5; tentatively, D is TRBD1 (5 bases). The germline gives CDR1 SNHLY, CDR2 FYNNEI. The CDR3 consists of 16 residues. The germline V and J ends were trimmed by 5 bases and 1 base, with 15 bases remaining between them.

The chain has TRBV6-1 and TRBJ2-1; 10 nucleotides agree with TRBD1. Germline lookup yields CDR1 MNHNS and CDR2 SASEGT. The length of the CDR3 is 18 residues. V gave up 4 bases and J gave up 2 bases; unmatched junction bases: 11. The CDR3: CASSVGTGVFGPYNEQFF. The CDR3 DNA is TGTGCCAGCAGTGTAGGGACAGGGGTGTTCGGACCCTACAATGAGCAGTTCTTC.

The chain couples TRBV4-2 to TRBJ1-5; D not resolved. Trimming removed 0 bases at V and 0 bases at J, with 9 bases between. This CDR3 spans 16 amino acids. Germline CDR1 is LGHNA and CDR2 is YNFKEQ. The CDR3 sequence is CASSQDLIGSNQPQHF. The CDR3 bases are TGTGCCAGCAGCCAAGATCTTATCGGTAGCAATCAGCCCCAGCATTTT.

The rearrangement links TRBV6-5 to TRBJ2-2; 10 bases fit TRBD1. Germline V gives CDR1 MNHEY, CDR2 SVGAGI. J lost 3 bases, V lost 5 bases, and 3 bases had no gene match. This CDR3 comprises 15 residues. In nucleotides, the CDR3 is TGTGCCAGCAGTCCCGGGACAGGGGACACCGGGGAGCTGTTTTTT. Translation: CASSPGTGDTGELFF.

This chain uses TRBV15 with TRBJ1-5; 8 bases align to TRBD1. The CDR3 has 17 residues. CDR1 and CDR2 (germline): LNHNV, YYDKDF (reference sequence). V shed 0 bases, J shed 6 bases, and the junction held 10 bases outside the gene matches. This CDR3 is CATSRDLDRGRGQPQHF. CDR3 nucleotide sequence: TGTGCCACCAGCAGAGATCTCGACAGGGGTAGGGGTCAGCCCCAGCATTTT.